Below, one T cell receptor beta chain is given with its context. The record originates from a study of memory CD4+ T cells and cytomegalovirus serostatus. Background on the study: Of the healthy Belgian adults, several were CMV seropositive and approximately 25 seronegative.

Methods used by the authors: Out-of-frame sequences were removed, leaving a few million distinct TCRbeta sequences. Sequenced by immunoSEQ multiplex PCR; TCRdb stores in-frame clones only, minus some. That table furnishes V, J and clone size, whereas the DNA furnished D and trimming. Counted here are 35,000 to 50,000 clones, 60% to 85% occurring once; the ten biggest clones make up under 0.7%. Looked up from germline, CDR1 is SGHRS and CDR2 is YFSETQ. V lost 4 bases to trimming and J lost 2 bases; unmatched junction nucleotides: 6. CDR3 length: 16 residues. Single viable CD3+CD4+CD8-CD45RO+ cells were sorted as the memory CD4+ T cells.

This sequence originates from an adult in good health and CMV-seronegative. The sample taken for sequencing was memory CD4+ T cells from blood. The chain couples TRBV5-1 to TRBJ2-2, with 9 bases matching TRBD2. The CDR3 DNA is TGCGCCAGCAGCACCGCTAGCGGGGCAAACACCGGGGAGCTGTTTTTT. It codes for CASSTASGANTGELFF.